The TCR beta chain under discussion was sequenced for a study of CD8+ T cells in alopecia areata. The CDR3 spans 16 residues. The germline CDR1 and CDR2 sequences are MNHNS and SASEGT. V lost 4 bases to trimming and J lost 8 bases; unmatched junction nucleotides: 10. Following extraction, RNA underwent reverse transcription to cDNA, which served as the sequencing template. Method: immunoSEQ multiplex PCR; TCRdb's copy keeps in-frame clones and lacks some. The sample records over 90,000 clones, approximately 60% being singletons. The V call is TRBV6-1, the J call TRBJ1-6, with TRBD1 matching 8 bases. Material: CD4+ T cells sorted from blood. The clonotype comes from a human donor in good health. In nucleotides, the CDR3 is TGTGCCAGCAGTGCCCAGGCAGGGGGCAATTATTCACCCCTCCACTTT. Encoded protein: CASSAQAGGNYSPLHF.